A selection of T cell receptor beta chains follows, all from one sample in a study of shared clonotypes between healthy human individuals. Repertoires were generated with immunoSEQ multiplex PCR, while TCRdb's copy carries only in-frame clones and drops some. This table has around 2.1 million clones, roughly 91% appearing once. The sequenced sample was naive CD8+ T cells from PBMCs. Receptor source: a man between 18 and 29 years old in good health. Some clones in this sample may be carry-over from other donors' samples. CDR3s include the opening cysteine and the closing phenylalanine or tryptophan. Each record gives: J gene, clone size, V gene, D gene, CDR3 protein, CDR3 DNA. D genes are given only for firm matches. The size of a clone is reported for some rows only, either as once, few or many, or as a class for expanded clones.

TRBJ2-3 . TRBV30 TRBD2 CAWSFLGGRETDTQYF TGTGCCTGGAGTTTCCTGGGCGGGAGGGAAACAGATACGCAGTATTTT
TRBJ1-1 . TRBV28 . CASTRQSMNTEAFF TGTGCCAGCACTCGACAGTCGATGAACACTGAAGCTTTCTTT
TRBJ2-2 . TRBV19 TRBD1 CASQDQGDTGELFF TGTGCCAGCCAAGATCAGGGGGACACCGGGGAGCTGTTTTTT
TRBJ2-1 once TRBV4-1 . CASASISGSYNEQFF TGCGCCAGCGCGAGTATATCGGGCTCCTACAATGAGCAGTTCTTC
TRBJ1-1 . TRBV28 . CASSLWRDPADTEAFF TGTGCCAGCAGTTTATGGAGGGACCCTGCGGACACTGAAGCTTTCTTT
TRBJ1-2 . TRBV28 TRBD1 CASSLSGTGYGYTF TGTGCCAGCAGTTTATCCGGGACAGGATATGGCTACACCTTC
TRBJ2-7 . TRBV28 TRBD1 CASRDSSSYEQYF TGTGCCAGCCGGGACAGTTCCTCCTACGAGCAGTACTTC
TRBJ2-7 . TRBV5-1 TRBD2 CASSGGLAGAHEQYF TGCGCCAGCAGCGGGGGACTAGCGGGAGCCCACGAGCAGTACTTC
TRBJ2-5 . TRBV19 . CASTGSSRETQYF TGTGCCAGTACAGGGTCGAGCCGGGAGACCCAGTACTTC
TRBJ2-3 . TRBV7-2 . CASSLRDSLPDTQYF TGTGCCAGCAGCTTAAGGGACTCTCTTCCCGATACGCAGTATTTT
TRBJ2-1 . TRBV9 . CASSVRDGSYNEQFF TGTGCCAGCAGCGTGCGGGACGGCTCCTACAATGAGCAGTTCTTC
TRBJ2-1 . TRBV4-2 . CASSPRGVAAQEQFF TGTGCCAGCAGCCCCCGTGGGGTAGCGGCACAAGAGCAGTTCTTC
TRBJ1-1 . TRBV18 . CASETGVMNTEAFF TGTGCCAGCGAAACAGGAGTCATGAACACTGAAGCTTTCTTT
TRBJ1-4 . TRBV27 . CASSFLGAHEKLFF TGTGCCAGCAGTTTTCTCGGGGCCCATGAAAAACTGTTTTTT
TRBJ1-3 . TRBV7-8 . CASSFTRRSSGNTIYF TGTGCCAGCAGCTTTACCCGCAGGAGCTCTGGAAACACCATATATTTT
TRBJ2-6 . TRBV4-1 . CASSQDPGINSGANVLTF TGCGCCAGCAGCCAAGATCCGGGTATTAACTCTGGGGCCAACGTCCTGACTTTC
TRBJ1-2 . TRBV27 TRBD1 CASSFTGANYGYTF TGTGCCAGCAGTTTTACAGGGGCTAACTATGGCTACACCTTC
TRBJ2-1 . TRBV15 TRBD2 CATSRDRTWASGPAGEQFF TGTGCCACCAGCAGAGATAGGACGTGGGCTAGCGGACCGGCTGGGGAGCAGTTCTTC
TRBJ1-1 . TRBV28 . CASSFFPPRQENTEAFF TGTGCCAGCAGTTTTTTCCCCCCCCGACAGGAGAACACTGAAGCTTTCTTT
TRBJ1-5 . TRBV7-2 TRBD1 CASSLDAGGGGQPQHF TGTGCCAGCAGCCTCGATGCGGGAGGGGGCGGGCAGCCCCAGCATTTT
TRBJ2-1 . TRBV19 TRBD2 CASSLGVAGAEIPTYNEQFF TGTGCCAGTAGTCTAGGAGTAGCGGGCGCCGAGATACCTACCTACAATGAGCAGTTCTTC
TRBJ1-1 . TRBV27 TRBD1 CASSIQGAYTEAFF TGTGCCAGCAGTATACAGGGGGCCTACACTGAAGCTTTCTTT
TRBJ2-7 . TRBV28 TRBD1 CASSFDRVGEQYF TGTGCCAGCAGTTTTGACAGGGTGGGCGAGCAGTACTTC
TRBJ1-6 . TRBV5-5 . CASSFRGGEITLPLHF TGTGCCAGCAGCTTTCGAGGTGGAGAGATCACCTTACCCCTCCACTTT
TRBJ2-7 . TRBV28 . CASSLSKTARGSEQYF TGTGCCAGCAGTTTATCCAAGACGGCACGGGGGAGCGAGCAGTACTTC
TRBJ2-1 . TRBV27 . CASRPSPGGRDEQFF TGTGCCAGCAGACCCTCGCCCGGGGGTAGGGATGAGCAGTTCTTC
TRBJ2-3 . TRBV13 TRBD2 CASSLPGGLAGGADTQYF TGTGCCAGCAGCTTACCCGGGGGACTAGCGGGAGGGGCAGATACGCAGTATTTT
TRBJ2-1 . TRBV7-8 . CASSLGFGGTNEQFF TGTGCCAGCAGCCTTGGTTTTGGCGGGACAAATGAGCAGTTCTTC
TRBJ2-5 . TRBV7-8 TRBD1 CASSSPGQGAETQYF TGTGCCAGCAGTTCGCCAGGACAGGGGGCGGAGACCCAGTACTTC
TRBJ1-2 . TRBV28 TRBD1 CASSFRGDRVRGYTF TGTGCCAGCAGTTTCAGAGGGGACAGGGTACGTGGCTACACCTTC
TRBJ1-1 . TRBV7-3 . CASSPNPVSMNTEAFF TGTGCCAGCAGTCCCAATCCGGTCTCCATGAACACTGAAGCTTTCTTT
TRBJ2-7 . TRBV7-2 . CASSLAWQGGYEQYF TGTGCCAGCAGCTTAGCGTGGCAGGGGGGCTACGAGCAGTACTTC
TRBJ2-1 . TRBV5-6 . CASSLWTSREQFF TGTGCCAGCAGCCTCTGGACTTCGCGGGAGCAGTTCTTC
TRBJ1-2 . TRBV14 . CASSPQGDPYGYTF TGTGCCAGCAGCCCCCAAGGAGACCCCTATGGCTACACCTTC
TRBJ2-5 . TRBV19 . CASSSNSRFQETQYF TGTGCCAGTAGTTCAAATAGCAGGTTCCAAGAGACCCAGTACTTC
TRBJ2-7 . TRBV5-1 . CASSAELYYEQYF TGCGCCAGCAGCGCAGAACTATACTACGAGCAGTACTTC
TRBJ2-5 . TRBV7-2 . CASSDGVGRRETQYF TGTGCCAGCAGCGACGGGGTAGGGCGTAGAGAGACCCAGTACTTC
TRBJ1-2 . TRBV6-5 TRBD1 CASSYWDRGDGYTF TGTGCCAGCAGTTACTGGGACAGGGGTGATGGCTACACCTTC
TRBJ2-5 . TRBV21-1 . CASSKGGRETQYF TGTGCCAGCAGCAAGGGGGGTCGGGAGACCCAGTACTTC
TRBJ1-4 . TRBV2 . CASSEQGPEKLFF TGTGCCAGCAGTGAACAGGGGCCTGAAAAACTGTTTTTT
TRBJ2-1 . TRBV27 . CASQLDFYNEQFF TGTGCCAGCCAGCTAGACTTCTACAATGAGCAGTTCTTC
TRBJ1-4 . TRBV4-1 . CASSQIWAGKESEKLFF TGCGCCAGCAGCCAGATCTGGGCAGGGAAGGAAAGTGAAAAACTGTTTTTT
TRBJ2-7 . TRBV6-5 TRBD2 CASSTQREGPHEQYF TGTGCCAGCAGTACTCAGCGGGAGGGCCCCCACGAGCAGTACTTC
TRBJ1-1 . TRBV7-6 TRBD1 CASSPPTGVTEAFF TGTGCCAGCAGCCCCCCGACAGGGGTCACTGAAGCTTTCTTT
TRBJ1-1 . TRBV5-5 TRBD1 CASSHQTGVTEAFF TGTGCCAGCAGCCACCAGACAGGGGTGACTGAAGCTTTCTTT
TRBJ1-2 . TRBV5-4 TRBD1 CASSTPPGQGFSVGYTF TGTGCCAGCAGCACGCCTCCGGGACAGGGGTTTTCGGTCGGCTACACCTTC